One and the same sample provided the 10 T cell receptor beta chains below, sequenced in a study of CD8 T cells in ankylosing spondylitis. Via MiXCR, TCRdb re-called the 5' RACE reads, giving one row per CDR3 protein. Of about 39,000 distinct CDR3 sequences listed, about 4% are singletons. The material sequenced was blood, either unsorted or a sorted T cell fraction (not recorded which). The receptors here all came from a female donor with ankylosing spondylitis or in good health (not recorded which).

This clonotype came up many times. The V gene is TRBV9, the J gene TRBJ2-2; either TRBD1 or TRBD2 may supply D (5 bases each). There are 16 residues in the CDR3. V dropped 1 base and J dropped 7 bases, with 17 bases sitting between them. Germline values: CDR1 SGDLS, CDR2 YYNGEE. Here the CDR3 reads CASSVSGTRLSGELFF. The CDR3 DNA follows: TGTGCCAGCAGCGTATCTGGGACCAGACTCAGCGGGGAGCTGTTTTTT.

This clonotype was seen many times. This chain joins TRBV9 and TRBJ1-6; no firm D call. Germline V gene lookup returns CDR1 SGDLS and CDR2 YYNGEE. CDR3 length: 13 residues. V lost 2 bases, J lost 7 bases, and 7 bases lay in between. CDR3 nucleotides: TGTGCCAGCAGCGTTTTGGGGAATTCACCCCTCCACTTT. Its translation: CASSVLGNSPLHF.

At least ten counts were recorded for this clonotype. V gene TRBV9 combines with J gene TRBJ2-7, with D perhaps being TRBD1 or TRBD2 (5 bases each). CDR1 is SGDLS, CDR2 YYNGEE, per germline. Trimming cost V 0 bases and J 4 bases, with 8 bases left between them. CDR3 length: 13 residues. The CDR3 region is CASSVEEGYEQYF. CDR3 nucleotides: TGTGCCAGCAGCGTAGAAGAGGGGTACGAGCAGTACTTC.

This clonotype appeared many times. The rearrangement uses TRBV9 and TRBJ2-1, with D perhaps matching TRBD2 (5 bases). Germline CDR1 SGDLS, CDR2 YYNGEE. V was pared by 0 bases and J by 4 bases, with 17 bases between. CDR3 length: 17 residues. The DNA of the CDR3 is TGTGCCAGCAGCGTAGAGGCTAAGCAGAGGGTTTACAATGAGCAGTTCTTC. Protein product: CASSVEAKQRVYNEQFF.

Judged by abundance, this clonotype is medium-sized. The chain is built from TRBV9 and TRBJ1-1; D uncertain. Deletions cut 0 bases from V and 4 bases from J, with 7 bases between. Germline V gives CDR1 SGDLS, CDR2 YYNGEE. The CDR3 extends over 13 amino acids. The CDR3 DNA follows: TGTGCCAGCAGCGTAGGCCCGGGCACTGAAGCTTTCTTT. Its protein product is CASSVGPGTEAFF.

There are many counts of this clonotype. The rearrangement uses TRBV9 and TRBJ2-1, with 8 nucleotides matching TRBD2. J lost 9 bases, V lost 2 bases, and 7 bases had no gene match. The germline CDR1 and CDR2 sequences are SGDLS and YYNGEE. The CDR3 has 14 amino acids. DNA for the CDR3: TGTGCCAGCAGCGTCGGGGGGGTGGGCGTTGAGCAGTTCTTC. Protein sequence: CASSVGGVGVEQFF.

This clonotype showed up many times. This rearrangement joins TRBV9 to TRBJ1-3; D is ambiguous. Between the trimmed V and J ends, which lost 1 base and 0 bases, there was a span of 8 bases. CDR3 length: 15 amino acids. Germline V lookup: CDR1 SGDLS, CDR2 YYNGEE. The CDR3 loop is CASSVFDTSGNTIYF. For the CDR3, the DNA is TGTGCCAGCAGCGTATTCGATACCTCTGGAAACACCATATATTTT.

This clonotype was seen at least ten times. The gene calls are TRBV9 and TRBJ1-1; 8 bases fit TRBD1. Unmatched junction bases numbered 11, after V lost 3 bases and J lost 4 bases. The germline V gene has CDR1 SGDLS and CDR2 YYNGEE. The CDR3 extends over 16 amino acids. CDR3 amino acids: CASSGRGQGAGTEAFF. The CDR3 DNA is TGTGCCAGCAGCGGAAGGGGGCAGGGGGCCGGCACTGAAGCTTTCTTT.

This clonotype was observed many times. This chain joins TRBV9 and TRBJ2-7, with 12 bases aligning to TRBD2. The germline V gene has CDR1 SGDLS and CDR2 YYNGEE. J gave up 2 bases and V 0 bases, and 9 bases lay outside the gene matches. The CDR3 is 18 amino acids. Written as DNA, the CDR3 is TGTGCCAGCAGCGTAGGACCTAGCGGGGGGGCCATCGCCTACGAGCAGTACTTC. It specifies CASSVGPSGGAIAYEQYF. The variable domain in full, completed from reference TRBV9 and TRBJ2-7, reads DSGVTQTPKHLITATGQRVTLRCSPRSGDLSVYWYQQSLDQGLQFLIQYYNGEERAKGNILERFSAQQFPDLHSELNLSSLELGDSALYFCASSVGPSGGAIAYEQYFGPGTRLTVT.

The V and J genes are TRBV9 and TRBJ2-3, with D unclear. Trimming stripped 4 bases from V and 3 bases from J, with 12 bases between. Germline V gives CDR1 SGDLS, CDR2 YYNGEE. This CDR3 is built from 14 residues. The CDR3 loop reads CASSFSGGTDTQYF. CDR3 bases: TGTGCCAGCAGCTTCTCCGGTGGAACAGATACGCAGTATTTT.